Following are 20 T cell receptor beta chains from one sample sequenced in a study of blood T cell repertoires in COVID-19. Sequencing was performed with immunoSEQ multiplex PCR; in TCRdb, only in-frame clones are kept and a portion is missing. The sample records about 59,000 clones, roughly 90% being singletons. Sequencing input: peripheral blood. The receptors shown here come from a man aged 80 or over with acute or convalescent COVID-19.

The rearrangement links TRBV27 to TRBJ2-7; TRBD1 matches 9 bases. Germline CDR1 MNHEY, CDR2 SMNVEV (reference sequence). The ends lost 8 bases at V and 2 bases at J; junction bases unmatched: 19. The CDR3 length is 18 residues. CDR3 coding DNA: TGTGCCAGCGGTCCGGGACAGGGTAGGCCCCCTCATACCTACGAGCAGTACTTC. It is translated as CASGPGQGRPPHTYEQYF.

The V call is TRBV3-1 (or the pseudogene TRBV3-2), the J call TRBJ2-1, with 7 nucleotides matching TRBD1. CDR1 and CDR2 (germline): LGHDT, YNNKEL (reference sequence). J was trimmed by 10 bases and V by 0 bases; bases with no gene match: 3. The CDR3 is made up of 13 amino acids. This CDR3 reads CASSQDIQGEQFF. CDR3 in DNA: TGTGCCAGCAGCCAAGATATACAGGGGGAGCAGTTCTTC.

The rearrangement uses TRBV2 and TRBJ1-5; 11 bases are a match to TRBD1. CDR1 SNHLY and CDR2 FYNNEI come from the germline V gene. This CDR3 is built from 16 residues. V lost 6 bases and J lost 7; bases outside the gene matches: 11. In DNA, the CDR3 is TGTGCCAGCAGAATGAGGACAGGGGGCGCGGGGCAGCCCCAGCATTTT. Translating it yields CASRMRTGGAGQPQHF. Full variable domain (missing parts from reference TRBV2 and TRBJ1-5): EPEVTQTPSHQVTQMGQEVILRCVPISNHLYFYWYRQILGQKVEFLVSFYNNEISEKSEIFDDQFSVERPDGSNFTLKIRSTKLEDSAMYFCASRMRTGGAGQPQHFGDGTRLSIL.

This chain joins TRBV6-2 or TRBV6-3 and TRBJ1-2; TRBD1 agrees at 7 bases. J was trimmed by 0 bases and V by 5 bases; bases with no gene match: 9. From germline, CDR1 is MNHEY and CDR2 SVGEGT. There are 16 residues in the CDR3. Written as DNA, the CDR3 is TGTGCCAGCAGTCGGGACAGCGTACAAGCTAACTATGGCTACACCTTC. Translated, it gives CASSRDSVQANYGYTF.

This clone is a singleton in its sample. V and J are TRBV27 and TRBJ1-2; 10 bases fit TRBD1. The germline CDR1 and CDR2 sequences are MNHEY and SMNVEV (reference sequence). This CDR3 comprises 13 residues. The ends lost 6 bases at V and 4 bases at J; junction bases unmatched: 2. Here the CDR3 reads CASRRTGGYGYTF. The CDR3 DNA reads as TGTGCCAGCAGACGGACAGGGGGCTATGGCTACACCTTC.

The chain joins TRBV7-2 to TRBJ2-7; tentatively, D is TRBD1 (5 bases). The CDR3 is 13 residues long. CDR1 and CDR2 (germline): SGHTA, FQGNSA. V lost 5 bases and J lost 5, with 13 bases in between. DNA of the CDR3: TGTGCCAGCAGCCCAACAGGCAGTGACGAGCAGTACTTC. It is translated as CASSPTGSDEQYF.

V is TRBV15 and J is TRBJ1-4; D is unclear. Germline V gene sequence: CDR1 LNHNV, CDR2 YYDKDF (reference sequence). CDR3 size: 16 residues. Trimming took 0 bases from V and 0 from J, leaving 8 bases between them. The chain's CDR3 is CATSRDRGSTNEKLFF. The CDR3 DNA follows: TGTGCCACCAGCAGAGATCGAGGTTCAACTAATGAAAAACTGTTTTTT.

Only one count was recorded for this clone. V is TRBV18 and J is TRBJ2-1; D is ambiguous. Germline CDR1 and CDR2: KGHSH and LQKENI. Trimming removed 3 bases at V and 7 bases at J, with 25 bases between. The CDR3 has 18 amino acids. In DNA, the CDR3 is TGTGCCAGCTCACCGGTAGCTTCTAGTCGGGTTGCCCCTAATGAGCAGTTCTTC. It specifies CASSPVASSRVAPNEQFF.

The rearrangement uses TRBV6-5 and TRBJ2-4, with 7 bases lining up with TRBD1. Germline assignment: CDR1 MNHEY and CDR2 SVGAGI. CDR3 length: 15 amino acids. Trimming removed 6 bases from V and 8 bases from J; junction bases left unmatched: 13. The CDR3 sequence: CASRVTGAGIYIQYF. CDR3 sequence (DNA): TGTGCCAGCAGGGTTACAGGGGCAGGTATATACATTCAGTACTTC.

V usage is TRBV7-6 and J usage is TRBJ2-2, with D possibly being TRBD1 (6 bases). This CDR3 is built from 16 residues. CDR1 is SGHVS and CDR2 is FNYEAQ in the germline V gene. V lost 0 bases and J lost 2, with 10 bases in between. The CDR3 nucleotides read TGTGCCAGCAGCTTAGCGCCAGGGGCAAACACCGGGGAGCTGTTTTTT. This encodes CASSLAPGANTGELFF.

This chain links TRBV7-2 with TRBJ2-3; tentative D call: TRBD1 (5 bases). The CDR3 has 16 amino acids. Trimming shortened V by 5 bases and J by 6 bases, and 21 bases separated the two germline ends. Per germline, CDR1 SGHTA and CDR2 FQGNSA. For the CDR3, the DNA is TGTGCCAGCAGCCCGAGACAGTCGGCTTTTGTGGATACGCAGTATTTT. Translation gives CASSPRQSAFVDTQYF.

The V and J genes are TRBV6-4 and TRBJ1-1; a weak D match, TRBD1 (6 bases). The length of the CDR3 is 14 residues. Germline CDR1 reads MRHNA; CDR2 reads SNTAGT. The ends were cut back, 7 bases at V and 1 base at J, with 13 bases in the middle. CDR3 amino acids: CASKDSSRNTEAFF. CDR3 sequence (DNA): TGTGCCAGCAAGGACAGTTCTCGGAACACTGAAGCTTTCTTT.

This clone was recorded a few times. V usage is TRBV28 and J usage is TRBJ2-1, with TRBD2 matching over 12 bases. Trimming removed 5 bases from V and 2 bases from J; junction bases left unmatched: 10. The length of the CDR3 is 18 residues. Germline CDR1 is MDHEN and CDR2 is SYDVKM. The CDR3 spells CASSPQTSGGPTYNEQFF. The CDR3 DNA sequence: TGTGCCAGCAGTCCACAGACTAGCGGGGGCCCCACCTACAATGAGCAGTTCTTC.

The genes are TRBV5-1 and TRBJ2-7; 7 bases match TRBD1. This CDR3 is 13 amino acids long. Losses at the gene ends were 4 bases for V and 7 bases for J; bases not matched to a gene: 8. The germline CDR1 and CDR2 sequences are SGHRS and YFSETQ. The CDR3 is CASSPRTGGEQYF. CDR3 coding DNA: TGCGCCAGCAGCCCCCGGACAGGTGGGGAGCAGTACTTC. Filled out from reference TRBV5-1 and TRBJ2-7, the complete variable domain reads KAGVTQTPRYLIKTRGQQVTLSCSPISGHRSVSWYQQTPGQGLQFLFEYFSETQRNKGNFPGRFSGRQFSNSRSEMNVSTLELGDSALYLCASSPRTGGEQYFGPGTRLTVT.

The chain employs TRBV23-1 and TRBJ1-6; D unclear. TRBV23-1 has ORF status, its function being uncertain. With 3 bases removed from V and 9 bases from J, the gap between germline ends came to 15 bases. CDR3 size: 15 residues. The CDR3 DNA reads TGCGCCAGCAGTCAGTGGGGATTTAGCGGTTCACCCCTCCACTTT. Translation: CASSQWGFSGSPLHF.

This clone was recorded only once. This chain links TRBV4-1 with TRBJ2-7; 10 bases match TRBD2. CDR3 length: 15 residues. The trim removed 0 bases at V and 3 bases at J, leaving 2 bases unmatched. Germline assignment: CDR1 MGHRA and CDR2 YSYEKL. The CDR3 sequence is CASSQDSGGSYEQYF. For the CDR3, the DNA is TGCGCCAGCAGCCAAGATAGCGGGGGGAGCTACGAGCAGTACTTC.

The chain uses TRBV12-1 and TRBJ1-2; the D segment call TRBD1 is taken from the table without a DNA check. TRBV12-1 is recorded as a pseudogene. This CDR3 has 17 amino acids. CDR3 sequence (DNA): TGTGCCAGCAGCCCCCGGACAGGGAGGGGGCAGGACTATGGCTACACCTTC. It yields the protein CASSPRTGRGQDYGYTF.

The V and J genes are TRBV15 and TRBJ2-5; a weak D match, TRBD2 (6 bases). The V end was cut by 3 bases, the J end by 3 bases, with 8 bases between. CDR1 and CDR2 (germline): LNHNV, YYDKDF (reference sequence). This CDR3 spans 13 amino acids. The CDR3 nucleotides are TGTGCCACCAGCAGCCCTAGCGAAGAGACCCAGTACTTC. This sequence encodes CATSSPSEETQYF.

This chain joins TRBV10-3 and TRBJ2-7, with D unclear. V lost 2 bases to trimming and J lost 4 bases, with 6 bases between them. The CDR3 spans 12 residues. Germline loops: CDR1 ENHRY, CDR2 SYGVKD. CDR3 nucleotides: TGTGCCATCAGTGAGCAGGCGTACGAGCAGTACTTC. It yields the protein CAISEQAYEQYF.

The V call is TRBV5-5, the J call TRBJ2-7; maybe TRBD1 (6 bases). Germline loops: CDR1 SGHKS, CDR2 YYEKEE (reference sequence). The CDR3 length is 14 residues. V lost 1 base to trimming and J lost 2 bases, with 10 bases between them. CDR3 sequence (DNA): TGTGCCAGCAGCTTGCCTGGACAGACCTACGAGCAGTACTTC. Translating gives CASSLPGQTYEQYF.